This T cell receptor beta chain is drawn from a study of response to subunit inactivated influenza vaccine. Study-level points and caveats: It was the authors' suggestion that each seasonal influenza vaccination recruits few new T cells.

Germline CDR1 reads SGHTA; CDR2 reads FQGNSA. V lost 5 bases and J lost 8; bases outside the gene matches: 11. The CDR3 spans 15 residues. TCRdb processed the RT-PCR reads anew with MiXCR; each CDR3 protein has one entry. The repertoire holds about half a million distinct CDR3 sequences, with approximately 7.7% as singletons. This clonotype was seen ten or more times. Antigen specificity is unknown. The chain links TRBV7-2 to TRBJ1-2; 10 positions agree with TRBD1. Source: PBMCs from blood, taken less than 25 months after vaccination. The receptor's source is a man aged 50 to 69 who received an inactivated influenza vaccine. The CDR3 loop reads CASSPRQGAFVGYTF. The CDR3 nucleotides are TGTGCCAGCAGCCCTCGACAGGGGGCCTTTGTGGGCTACACCTTC.